This T cell receptor (beta chain) is from a study of blood T cell repertoires in COVID-19. Study-level background: Sites across the United States, Italy and Spain contributed samples from acute and convalescent COVID-19. T cells, B-cell-depleted T cells, or PBMCs provided the cDNA or gDNA that served as material.

As originally analysed: Counts of nucleated cells, estimated from reference gene primer amplification, were obtained. Clones were sequenced by immunoSEQ multiplex PCR, and TCRdb holds only the in-frame ones, with some missing. That table gives V, J and clone size, and the DNA gave D and trimming. The sample lists around 100,000 clones, almost 85% occurring once. Germline trimming cut 5 bases from V and 4 bases from J; bases unmatched to any gene: 7. Germline CDR1 reads LNHDA; CDR2 reads SQIVND (reference sequence). The CDR3 contains 14 residues. This TCR was recovered from a man aged 35 to 55 with active or convalescent COVID-19. Source material: peripheral blood. The chain uses TRBV19 and TRBJ1-2; 7 bases match TRBD1. CDR3 amino acids: CASSRGGEGYGYTF. For the CDR3, the DNA is TGTGCCAGTAGTCGAGGGGGCGAGGGCTATGGCTACACCTTC.